This TCR beta chain comes out of a study of CD8 T cells in ankylosing spondylitis. TCRdb ran MiXCR on the 5' RACE reads and lists one entry per CDR3 protein. The repertoire includes about 220,000 distinct CDR3 sequences, 5.5% to 7.5% of them detected once, and approximately 14% sits in the top ten. Broader study findings: Before this, some motif variants had been reported in reactive arthritis synovial fluid and blood. Reportedly, disease-linked clones are significantly enriched in ankylosing spondylitis patients' matched synovial fluid. Blood from ankylosing spondylitis patients appeared to carry a characteristic roughly eight-variant TCR beta motif.

V trimming: 5 bases; J trimming: 6 bases; junction bases outside the gene matches: 6. The CDR3 has 16 amino acids. CDR1 MNHEY and CDR2 SMNVEV come from the germline V gene (reference sequence). This clonotype has a count of ten or more. What it binds is unknown. The chain links TRBV27 to TRBJ2-1, with 14 nucleotides matching TRBD2. The specimen sequenced was blood, either unsorted or a sorted T cell fraction (not recorded which). The source of this sequence is a male donor with ankylosing spondylitis. DNA of the CDR3: TGTGCCAGCAGTCAAGGGACTAGCGGGAGTGCCAATGAGCAGTTCTTC. Its protein product is CASSQGTSGSANEQFF.